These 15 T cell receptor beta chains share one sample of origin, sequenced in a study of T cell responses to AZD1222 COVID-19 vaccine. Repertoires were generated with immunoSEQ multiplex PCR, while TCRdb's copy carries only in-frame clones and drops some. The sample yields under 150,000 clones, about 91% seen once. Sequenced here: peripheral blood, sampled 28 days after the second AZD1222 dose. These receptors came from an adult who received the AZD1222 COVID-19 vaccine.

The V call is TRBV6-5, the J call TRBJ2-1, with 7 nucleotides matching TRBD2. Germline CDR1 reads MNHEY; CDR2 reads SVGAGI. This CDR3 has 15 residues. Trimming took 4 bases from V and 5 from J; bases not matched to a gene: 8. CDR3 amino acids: CASSSLGGSHNEQFF. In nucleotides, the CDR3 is TGTGCCAGCAGTTCTCTGGGGGGGAGCCACAATGAGCAGTTCTTC.

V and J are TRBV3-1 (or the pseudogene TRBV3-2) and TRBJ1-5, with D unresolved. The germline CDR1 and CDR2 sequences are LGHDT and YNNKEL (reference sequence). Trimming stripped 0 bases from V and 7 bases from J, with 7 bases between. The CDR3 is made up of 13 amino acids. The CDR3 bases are TGTGCCAGCAGCCAAGATCTCAGGCAGCCCCAGCATTTT. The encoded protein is CASSQDLRQPQHF.

CDR3 residues: CASSQQGGGTEAFF. CDR3 sequence (DNA): TGTGCCAGCTCACAACAGGGAGGAGGCACTGAAGCTTTCTTT. The chain has TRBV18 and TRBJ1-1, with a weak D call TRBD1 (6 bases). There are 14 residues in the CDR3. CDR1 and CDR2 from the germline V gene are KGHSH and LQKENI. Trimming cost V 4 bases and J 4 bases, with 13 bases left between them. The full variable domain, in which reference TRBV18 and TRBJ1-1 provide the parts outside the CDR3, is NAGVMQNPRHLVRRRGQEARLRCSPMKGHSHVYWYRQLPEEGLKFMVYLQKENIIDESGMPKERFSAEFPKEGPSILRIQQVVRGDSAAYFCASSQQGGGTEAFFGQGTRLTVV.

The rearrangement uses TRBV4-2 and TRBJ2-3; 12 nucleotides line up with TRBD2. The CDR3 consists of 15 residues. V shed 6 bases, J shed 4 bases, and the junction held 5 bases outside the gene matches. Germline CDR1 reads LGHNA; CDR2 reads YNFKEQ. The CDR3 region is CASSQSSGGADTQYF. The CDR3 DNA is TGTGCCAGCAGTCAATCTAGCGGGGGGGCAGATACGCAGTATTTT.

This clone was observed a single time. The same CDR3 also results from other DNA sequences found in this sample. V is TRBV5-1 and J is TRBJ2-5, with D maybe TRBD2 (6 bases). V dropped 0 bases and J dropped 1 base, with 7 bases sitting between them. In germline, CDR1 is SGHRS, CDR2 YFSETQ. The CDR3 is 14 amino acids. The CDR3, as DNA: TGCGCCAGCAGCTTGGCCGGGGGCCAAGAGACCCAGTACTTC. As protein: CASSLAGGQETQYF.

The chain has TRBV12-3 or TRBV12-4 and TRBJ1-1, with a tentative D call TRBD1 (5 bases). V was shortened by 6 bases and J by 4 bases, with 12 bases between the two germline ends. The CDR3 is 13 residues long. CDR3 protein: CASSNGGGTEAFF. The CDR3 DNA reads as TGTGCCAGCAGCAACGGGGGAGGCACTGAAGCTTTCTTT.

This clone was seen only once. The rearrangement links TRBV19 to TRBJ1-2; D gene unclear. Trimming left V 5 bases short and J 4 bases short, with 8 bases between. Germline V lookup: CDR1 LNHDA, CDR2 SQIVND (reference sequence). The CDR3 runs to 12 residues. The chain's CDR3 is CASSEESYGYTF. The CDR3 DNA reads TGTGCCAGTAGTGAGGAGAGCTATGGCTACACCTTC.

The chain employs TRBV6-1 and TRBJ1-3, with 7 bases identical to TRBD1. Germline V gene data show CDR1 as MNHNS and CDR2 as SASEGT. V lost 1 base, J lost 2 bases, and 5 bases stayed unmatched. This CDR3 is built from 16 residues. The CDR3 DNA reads TGTGCCAGCAGTGAAGTTATCGGACAGGCTGGAAACACCATATATTTT. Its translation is CASSEVIGQAGNTIYF.

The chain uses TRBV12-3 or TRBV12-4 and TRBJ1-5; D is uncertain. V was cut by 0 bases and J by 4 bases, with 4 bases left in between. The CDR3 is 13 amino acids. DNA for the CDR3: TGTGCCAGCAGTTTAGCGAGGAATCAGCCCCAGCATTTT. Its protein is CASSLARNQPQHF.

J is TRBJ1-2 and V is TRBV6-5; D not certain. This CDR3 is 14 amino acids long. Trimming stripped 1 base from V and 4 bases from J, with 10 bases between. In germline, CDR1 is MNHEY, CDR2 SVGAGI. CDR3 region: CASSYYYAGYGYTF. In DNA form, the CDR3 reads TGTGCCAGCAGTTACTACTACGCGGGCTATGGCTACACCTTC.

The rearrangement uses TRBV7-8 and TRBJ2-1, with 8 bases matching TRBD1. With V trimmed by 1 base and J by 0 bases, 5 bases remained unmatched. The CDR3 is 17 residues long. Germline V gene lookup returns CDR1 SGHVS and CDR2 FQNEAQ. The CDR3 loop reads CASSLGTGSGSYNEQFF. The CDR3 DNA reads TGTGCCAGCAGCTTAGGGACAGGGAGCGGCTCCTACAATGAGCAGTTCTTC. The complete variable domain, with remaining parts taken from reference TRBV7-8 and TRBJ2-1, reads GAGVSQSPRYKVAKRGQDVALRCDPISGHVSLFWYQQALGQGPEFLTYFQNEAQLDKSGLPSDRFFAERPEGSVSTLKIQRTQQEDSAVYLCASSLGTGSGSYNEQFFGPGTRLTVL.

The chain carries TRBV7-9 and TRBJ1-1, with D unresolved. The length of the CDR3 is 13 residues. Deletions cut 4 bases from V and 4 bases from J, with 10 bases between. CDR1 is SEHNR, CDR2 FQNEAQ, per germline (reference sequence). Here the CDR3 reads CASSYPDITEAFF. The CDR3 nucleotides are TGTGCCAGCAGCTACCCGGATATCACTGAAGCTTTCTTT. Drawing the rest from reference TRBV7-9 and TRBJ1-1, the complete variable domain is DTGVSQNPRHKITKRGQNVTFRCDPISEHNRLYWYRQTLGQGPEFLTYFQNEAQLEKSRLLSDRFSAERPKGSFSTLEIQRTEQGDSAMYLCASSYPDITEAFFGQGTRLTVV.

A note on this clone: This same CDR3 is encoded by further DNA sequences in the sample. The CDR3 coding sequence is TGTGCCAGTAGCCGGACGGTGAACACTGAAGCTTTCTTT. It encodes CASSRTVNTEAFF. The J gene is TRBJ1-1, the V gene TRBV19; D unclear. The germline V gene encodes CDR1 LNHDA and CDR2 SQIVND (reference sequence). Between the trimmed V and J ends, which lost 6 bases and 0 bases, there was a span of 8 bases. This CDR3 is 13 amino acids long.

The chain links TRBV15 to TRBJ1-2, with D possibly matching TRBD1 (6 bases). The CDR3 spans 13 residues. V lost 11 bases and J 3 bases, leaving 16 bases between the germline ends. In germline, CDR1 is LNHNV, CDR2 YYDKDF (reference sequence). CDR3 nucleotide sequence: TGTGCCTCGTCGACAGGATTTCACTATGGCTACACCTTC. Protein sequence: CASSTGFHYGYTF.

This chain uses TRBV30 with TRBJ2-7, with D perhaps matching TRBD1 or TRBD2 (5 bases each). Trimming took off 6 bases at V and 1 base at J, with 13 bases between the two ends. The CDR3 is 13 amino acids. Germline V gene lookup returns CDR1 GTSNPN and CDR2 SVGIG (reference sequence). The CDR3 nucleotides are TGTGCCTGCATCCGGGACGGATCCTACGAGCAGTACTTC. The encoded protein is CACIRDGSYEQYF.